This T cell receptor (beta chain) stems from a study of shared clonotypes between healthy human individuals. Overall study results and limits: In having few donors, the study represented limited genetic and exposure-history diversity. Several donors held about 4.5% of naive CD4 clonotypes in common.

There are 14 residues in the CDR3. In germline, CDR1 is MDHEN, CDR2 SYDVKM. V trimming: 5 bases; J trimming: 7 bases; junction bases outside the gene matches: 8. Cells designated naive CD8 were CD45RO-negative and were positively selected for CCR7, with terminally differentiated effector memory CD45RA+ cells excluded. Remarks on this clone: Its antigen remains unidentified.

The authors distributed each subset's genomic DNA evenly over several immunoSEQ plates. The table came from immunoSEQ multiplex PCR; TCRdb's copy has only in-frame clones and leaves some out. The repertoire holds approximately 650,000 clones, with nearly 97% as singletons. Sequenced material: naive CD8+ T cells sorted from blood. This clonotype was sampled from a woman in her twenties or thirties in good health. This rearrangement joins TRBV28 to TRBJ2-1; the match to TRBD2 covers 7 bases. This chain's CDR3 is CASSPRLAQNEQFF. The CDR3 coding sequence is TGTGCCAGCAGTCCTCGACTAGCTCAGAATGAGCAGTTCTTC.